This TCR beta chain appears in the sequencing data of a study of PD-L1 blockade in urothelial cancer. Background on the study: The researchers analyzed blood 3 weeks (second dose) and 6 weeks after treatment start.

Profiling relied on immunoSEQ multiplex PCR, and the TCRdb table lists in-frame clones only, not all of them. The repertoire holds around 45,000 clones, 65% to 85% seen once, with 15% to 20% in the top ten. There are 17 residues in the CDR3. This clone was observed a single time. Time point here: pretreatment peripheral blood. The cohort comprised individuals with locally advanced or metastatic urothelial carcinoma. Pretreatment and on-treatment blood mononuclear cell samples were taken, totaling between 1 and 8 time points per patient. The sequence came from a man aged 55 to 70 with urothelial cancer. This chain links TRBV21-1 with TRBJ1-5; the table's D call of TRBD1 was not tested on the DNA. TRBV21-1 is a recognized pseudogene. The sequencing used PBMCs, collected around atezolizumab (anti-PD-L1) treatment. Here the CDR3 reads CASSTRGDREGNQPQHF. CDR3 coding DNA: TGTGCCAGCAGCACTAGGGGGGACAGGGAGGGTAATCAGCCCCAGCATTTT.